Here is one TCR beta chain with its context. Its specificity is not known. The junction does not match germline at one end; this may be a read error. At the DNA level, this CDR3 is encoded by other sequences in the same sample as well. This entry is derived from a study of cytomegalovirus exposure and HLA in healthy donors. Study-wide findings and caveats: Rarity marked most TCR sequences, yet some public TCRs occurred in many donors.

PCR was performed using 60 Vbeta and 13 Jbeta primers. Generated by immunoSEQ multiplex PCR, the TCRdb table keeps only in-frame clones and is missing some. The sample contains more than 110,000 clones, over 65% of which appear only once. Germline assignment: CDR1 SGDLS and CDR2 YYNGEE. This CDR3 is 18 amino acids long. Those who donated were healthy bone marrow donors. The TCR was taken from a woman aged 25 to 39 in good health and CMV-seronegative. The material sequenced was PBMCs. The genes are TRBV9 and TRBJ1-6; D is uncertain. CDR3: CASGTPGEASSYNSPLHF. The CDR3 DNA is TGCGCCAGCGGTACCCCTGGTGAAGCGAGCTCCTATAATTCACCCCTCCACTTT.